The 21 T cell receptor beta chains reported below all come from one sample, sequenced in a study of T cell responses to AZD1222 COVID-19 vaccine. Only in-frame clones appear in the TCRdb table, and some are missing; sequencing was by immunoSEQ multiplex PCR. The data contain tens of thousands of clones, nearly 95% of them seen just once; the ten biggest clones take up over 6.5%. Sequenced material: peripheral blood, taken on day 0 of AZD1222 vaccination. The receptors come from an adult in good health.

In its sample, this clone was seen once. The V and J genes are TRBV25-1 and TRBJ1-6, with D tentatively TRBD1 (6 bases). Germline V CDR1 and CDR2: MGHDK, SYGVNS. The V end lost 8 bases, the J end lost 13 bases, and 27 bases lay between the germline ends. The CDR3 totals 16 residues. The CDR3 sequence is CASSLGAGSPGGPLHF. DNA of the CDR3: TGTGCCAGCTCCCTGGGGGCAGGTTCGCCTGGGGGGCCCCTCCACTTT.

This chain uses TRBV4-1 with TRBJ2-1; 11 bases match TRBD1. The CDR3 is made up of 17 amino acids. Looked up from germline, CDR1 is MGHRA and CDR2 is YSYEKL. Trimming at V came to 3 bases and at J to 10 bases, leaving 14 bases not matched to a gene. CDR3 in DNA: TGCGCCAGCAGCCATACCGATTTAGGGACAGGGGGACGGGAGCAGTTCTTC. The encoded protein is CASSHTDLGTGGREQFF.

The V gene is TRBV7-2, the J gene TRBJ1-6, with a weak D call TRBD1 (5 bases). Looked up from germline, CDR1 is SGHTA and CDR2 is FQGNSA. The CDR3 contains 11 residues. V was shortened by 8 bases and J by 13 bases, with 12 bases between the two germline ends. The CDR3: CASGGQGPLHF. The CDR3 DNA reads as TGTGCCAGCGGCGGGCAGGGCCCCCTCCACTTT.

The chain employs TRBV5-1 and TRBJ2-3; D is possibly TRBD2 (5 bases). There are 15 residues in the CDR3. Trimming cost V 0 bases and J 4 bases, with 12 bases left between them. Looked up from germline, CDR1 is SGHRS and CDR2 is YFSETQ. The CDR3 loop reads CASSLERGVADTQYF. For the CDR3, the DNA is TGCGCCAGCAGCTTGGAACGGGGAGTAGCAGATACGCAGTATTTT.

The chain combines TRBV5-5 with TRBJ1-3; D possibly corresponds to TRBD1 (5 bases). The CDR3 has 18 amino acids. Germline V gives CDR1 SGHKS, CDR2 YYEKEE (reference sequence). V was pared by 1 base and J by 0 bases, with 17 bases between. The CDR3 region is CASSLQGIPAGSGNTIYF. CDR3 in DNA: TGTGCCAGCAGCTTGCAGGGTATACCGGCCGGCTCTGGAAACACCATATATTTT.

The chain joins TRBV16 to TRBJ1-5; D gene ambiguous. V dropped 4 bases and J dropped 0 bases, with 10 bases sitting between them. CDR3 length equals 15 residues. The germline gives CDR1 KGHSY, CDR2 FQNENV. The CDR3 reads CASSPRALSNQPQHF. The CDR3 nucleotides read TGTGCCAGCAGCCCCCGGGCCCTTAGCAATCAGCCCCAGCATTTT.

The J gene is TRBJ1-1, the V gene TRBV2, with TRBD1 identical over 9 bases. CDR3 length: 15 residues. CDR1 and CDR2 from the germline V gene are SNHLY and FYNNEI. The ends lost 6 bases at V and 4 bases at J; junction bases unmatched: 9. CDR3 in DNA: TGTGCCAGCAGACCCGGACAGGGGCTCGGCACTGAAGCTTTCTTT. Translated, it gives CASRPGQGLGTEAFF.

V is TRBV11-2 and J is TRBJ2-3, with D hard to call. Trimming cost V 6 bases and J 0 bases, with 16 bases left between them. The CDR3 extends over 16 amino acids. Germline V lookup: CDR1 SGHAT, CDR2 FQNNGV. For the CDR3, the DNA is TGTGCCAGCAGGGGCCGGGCTTTAGGGAGCACAGATACGCAGTATTTT. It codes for CASRGRALGSTDTQYF.

The CDR3 loop is CASSSPPDRGSSNYGYTF. The CDR3 DNA follows: TGCGCCAGCAGCTCACCTCCGGACAGGGGAAGCTCTAACTATGGCTACACCTTC. V and J are TRBV5-1 and TRBJ1-2, with 9 bases fitting TRBD1. Per germline, CDR1 SGHRS and CDR2 YFSETQ. Trimming at V came to 3 bases and at J to 0 bases, leaving 12 bases not matched to a gene. The CDR3 has 18 amino acids.

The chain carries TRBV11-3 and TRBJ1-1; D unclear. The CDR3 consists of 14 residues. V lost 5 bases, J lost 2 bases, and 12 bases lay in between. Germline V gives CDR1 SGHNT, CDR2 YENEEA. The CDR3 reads CASSPARTNTEAFF. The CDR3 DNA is TGTGCCAGCAGCCCGGCCCGGACTAACACTGAAGCTTTCTTT.

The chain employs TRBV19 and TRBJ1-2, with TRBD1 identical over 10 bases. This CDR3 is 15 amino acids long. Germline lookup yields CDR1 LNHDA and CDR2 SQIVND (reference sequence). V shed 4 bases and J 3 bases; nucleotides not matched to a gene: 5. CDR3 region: CASSTFGTGDYGYTF. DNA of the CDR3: TGTGCCAGTAGTACCTTCGGGACAGGGGACTATGGCTACACCTTC.

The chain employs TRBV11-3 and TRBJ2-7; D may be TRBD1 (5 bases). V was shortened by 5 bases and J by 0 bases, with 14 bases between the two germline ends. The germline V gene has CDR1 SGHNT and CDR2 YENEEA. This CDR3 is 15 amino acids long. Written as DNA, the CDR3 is TGTGCCAGCAGCCTGAGACAGACAAGCTCCTACGAGCAGTACTTC. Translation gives CASSLRQTSSYEQYF.

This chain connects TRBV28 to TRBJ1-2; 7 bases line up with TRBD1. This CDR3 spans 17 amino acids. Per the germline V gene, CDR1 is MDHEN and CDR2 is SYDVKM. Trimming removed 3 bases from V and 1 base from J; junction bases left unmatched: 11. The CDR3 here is CASSFGGQHVINYGYTF. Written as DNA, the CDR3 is TGTGCCAGCAGTTTTGGGGGACAGCACGTAATTAACTATGGCTACACCTTC.

Written as DNA, the CDR3 is TGTGCCACCAGTGATTCTATGGACAGGGGAAAGGATCAGCCCCAGCATTTT. The encoded protein is CATSDSMDRGKDQPQHF. This chain uses TRBV24-1 with TRBJ1-5, with TRBD1 identical over 9 bases. Germline loops: CDR1 KGHDR, CDR2 SFDVKD. J lost 5 bases, V lost 2 bases, and 9 bases had no gene match. This CDR3 has 17 residues.

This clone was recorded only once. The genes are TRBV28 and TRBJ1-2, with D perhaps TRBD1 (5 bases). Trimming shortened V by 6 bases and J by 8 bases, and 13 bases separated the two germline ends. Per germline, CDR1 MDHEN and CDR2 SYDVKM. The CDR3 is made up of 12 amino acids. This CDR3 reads CASRPAGLGYTF. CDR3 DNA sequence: TGTGCCAGCAGACCTGCGGGGCTAGGCTACACCTTC.

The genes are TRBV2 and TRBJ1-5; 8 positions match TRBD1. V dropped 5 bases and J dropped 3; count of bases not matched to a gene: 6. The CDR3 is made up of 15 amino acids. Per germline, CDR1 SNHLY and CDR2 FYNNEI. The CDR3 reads CASSWGQVYNQPQHF. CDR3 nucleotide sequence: TGTGCCAGCAGTTGGGGACAGGTTTACAATCAGCCCCAGCATTTT. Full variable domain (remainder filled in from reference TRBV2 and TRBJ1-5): EPEVTQTPSHQVTQMGQEVILRCVPISNHLYFYWYRQILGQKVEFLVSFYNNEISEKSEIFDDQFSVERPDGSNFTLKIRSTKLEDSAMYFCASSWGQVYNQPQHFGDGTRLSIL.

For the CDR3, the DNA is TGTGCCAGCAGTTTATCAGGGGCCCGGGGCTTGAGGGAACTGTTTTTT. This encodes CASSLSGARGLRELFF. The chain links TRBV28 to TRBJ1-4; D possibly corresponds to TRBD1 (6 bases). Germline V gene sequence: CDR1 MDHEN, CDR2 SYDVKM. Deletions cut 1 base from V and 12 bases from J, with 21 bases between. The CDR3 sequence is 16 residues long.

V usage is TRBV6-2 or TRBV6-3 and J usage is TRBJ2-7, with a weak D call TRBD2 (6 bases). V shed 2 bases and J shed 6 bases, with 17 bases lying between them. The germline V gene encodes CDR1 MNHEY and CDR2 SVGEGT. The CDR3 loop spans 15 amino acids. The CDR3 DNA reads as TGTGCCAGCAGTTACGGGGGAGGCCTCCCCCTCGAGCAGTACTTC. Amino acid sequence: CASSYGGGLPLEQYF.

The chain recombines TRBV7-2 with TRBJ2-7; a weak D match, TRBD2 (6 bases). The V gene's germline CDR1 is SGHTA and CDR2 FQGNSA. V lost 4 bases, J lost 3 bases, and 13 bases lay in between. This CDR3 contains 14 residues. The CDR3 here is CASSSGVGGYEQYF. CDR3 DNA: TGTGCCAGCAGCTCGGGGGTGGGAGGCTACGAGCAGTACTTC.

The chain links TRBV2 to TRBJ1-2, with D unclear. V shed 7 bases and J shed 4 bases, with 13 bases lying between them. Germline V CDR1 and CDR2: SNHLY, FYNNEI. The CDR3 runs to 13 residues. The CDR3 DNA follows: TGTGCCAGCACAGGAGGTTCTAGCTATGGCTACACCTTC. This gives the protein CASTGGSSYGYTF. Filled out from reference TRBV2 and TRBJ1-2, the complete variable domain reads EPEVTQTPSHQVTQMGQEVILRCVPISNHLYFYWYRQILGQKVEFLVSFYNNEISEKSEIFDDQFSVERPDGSNFTLKIRSTKLEDSAMYFCASTGGSSYGYTFGSGTRLTVV.

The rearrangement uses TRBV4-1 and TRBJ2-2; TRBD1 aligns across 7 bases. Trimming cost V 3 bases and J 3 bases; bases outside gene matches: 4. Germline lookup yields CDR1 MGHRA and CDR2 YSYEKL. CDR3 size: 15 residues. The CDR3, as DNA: TGCGCCAGCAGCCAGTCGACAGGGTACACCGGGGAGCTGTTTTTT. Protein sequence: CASSQSTGYTGELFF.